What follows are 15 T cell receptor beta chains derived from one specimen sequenced in a study of spatial heterogeneity in lung cancer. MiXCR, run by TCRdb on the 5' RACE reads, gives a single entry per CDR3 protein. This table holds thousands of distinct CDR3 sequences, 14% found once. Their recognized antigens are unknown. Documented time point: sample taken at primary tumor resection. Points from the study as a whole: It was found that expanded intratumoral alpha and beta TCR counts tracked tumor mutation counts.

Here the sequenced sample was lung tumor tissue, taken at surgery. These receptors were collected from a female donor with early-stage non-small cell lung cancer.

This clonotype occurred many times. The chain recombines TRBV7-6 with TRBJ1-5; D is unclear. The germline V and J ends were trimmed by 1 base and 0 bases, with 7 bases remaining between them. The germline gives CDR1 SGHVS, CDR2 FNYEAQ. This CDR3 has 15 residues. The CDR3 here is CASSLGPYSNQPQHF. CDR3 in DNA: TGTGCCAGCAGCTTAGGGCCTTATAGCAATCAGCCCCAGCATTTT.

This clonotype is termed medium-sized. The V call is TRBV29-1, the J call TRBJ2-1, with TRBD1 as a possible D gene (5 bases). This CDR3 spans 17 amino acids. Germline CDR1 reads SQVTM; CDR2 reads ANQGSEA. The V gene lost 4 bases and the J gene lost 0 bases, with 19 bases spanning the gap. The CDR3 DNA reads as TGCAGCGTTGGTAGGGGTGGTGTGGCCCTCTCCTACAATGAGCAGTTCTTC. This translates into CSVGRGGVALSYNEQFF.

In its sample, this clonotype was seen many times. V usage is TRBV15 and J usage is TRBJ2-7, with 11 bases aligning to TRBD2. CDR3 length equals 13 residues. The germline V gene has CDR1 LNHNV and CDR2 YYDKDF (reference sequence). Trimming removed 9 bases from V and 6 bases from J; junction bases left unmatched: 7. This chain's CDR3 is CATSGGAAGEQYF. The CDR3 coding sequence is TGTGCCACTAGCGGGGGGGCCGCGGGCGAGCAGTACTTC.

This clonotype was seen ten or more times. The chain couples TRBV5-6 to TRBJ1-1, with D perhaps TRBD1 (5 bases). CDR1 and CDR2 (germline): SGHDT, YYEEEE. The CDR3 runs to 17 residues. V lost 7 bases and J lost 1, with 23 bases in between. The CDR3 coding sequence is TGTGCCAGCGTTTTAGGACATCGGGTATTTTCGAACACTGAAGCTTTCTTT. Protein sequence: CASVLGHRVFSNTEAFF.

This chain connects TRBV5-1 to TRBJ2-1, with D possibly TRBD1 on 6 matching bases. Trimming took 4 bases from V and 0 from J, leaving 17 bases between them. The CDR3 spans 17 residues. The germline gives CDR1 SGHRS, CDR2 YFSETQ. As DNA, the CDR3 is TGCGCCAGCAGCACCCCCCGACAGGTTAGCTCCTACAATGAGCAGTTCTTC. This translates into CASSTPRQVSSYNEQFF.

The J gene is TRBJ2-7, the V gene TRBV3-1; D may be TRBD1 (6 bases). Germline assignment: CDR1 LGHDT and CDR2 YNNKEL (reference sequence). The CDR3 extends over 15 amino acids. V gave up 0 bases and J gave up 3 bases, with 12 bases separating them. The CDR3 coding sequence is TGTGCCAGCAGCCAAGAGTATACAGGGTTCTACGAGCAGTACTTC. It translates to CASSQEYTGFYEQYF.

This clonotype is judged medium-sized (0.01 to 0.1%). The chain is built from TRBV29-1 and TRBJ1-1; D perhaps matches TRBD1 (5 bases). The CDR3 sequence is 15 residues long. The germline V gene has CDR1 SQVTM and CDR2 ANQGSEA. Trimming took off 6 bases at V and 2 bases at J, with 19 bases between the two ends. Written as DNA, the CDR3 is TGCAGCGTCCGCCTCTACCTAGGGACCAACACTGAAGCTTTCTTT. Amino acids: CSVRLYLGTNTEAFF.

This clonotype rates as medium-sized. J is TRBJ2-2 and V is TRBV11-2; D is unresolved. The germline CDR1 and CDR2 sequences are SGHAT and FQNNGV. Trimming removed 5 bases at V and 4 bases at J, with 11 bases between. CDR3 length: 14 residues. In DNA form, the CDR3 reads TGTGCCAGCAGCCAACGATCGGGCACCGGGGAGCTGTTTTTT. Translation gives CASSQRSGTGELFF.

This clonotype was observed many times. The rearrangement joins TRBV6-1 to TRBJ2-6; perhaps TRBD2 as D (6 bases). Trimming took 8 bases from V and 0 from J, leaving 11 bases between them. Germline-derived CDR1 and CDR2 are MNHNS and SASEGT. The CDR3 extends over 15 amino acids. CDR3 in amino acids: CASRDSSSGANVLTF. The CDR3 bases are TGTGCCAGCCGGGACTCATCCTCTGGGGCCAACGTCCTGACTTTC.

This clonotype was seen ten or more times. The CDR3 DNA reads as TGTGCCAGCAGCCGATCCGGCCGAGTTTTTTACGAGCAGTACTTC. This translates into CASSRSGRVFYEQYF. This chain joins TRBV11-1 and TRBJ2-7; D uncertain. There are 15 residues in the CDR3. V was trimmed by 5 bases and J by 4 bases, leaving 18 bases between them. The germline gives CDR1 SGHAT, CDR2 FQDESV (reference sequence).

This clonotype was found many times. The genes are TRBV29-1 and TRBJ1-5; D is unclear. V was trimmed by 1 base and J by 8 bases, leaving 9 bases between them. This CDR3 is built from 12 residues. Per germline, CDR1 SQVTM and CDR2 ANQGSEA. The chain's CDR3 is CSVEVGGEPQHF. The DNA of the CDR3 is TGCAGCGTTGAAGTGGGCGGAGAGCCCCAGCATTTT.

This clonotype is medium-sized by share. The chain is built from TRBV18 and TRBJ2-7; 8 nucleotides match TRBD2. The CDR3 is 15 residues long. V lost 6 bases and J lost 5; bases outside the gene matches: 12. Germline CDR1 is KGHSH and CDR2 is LQKENI. The CDR3 coding sequence is TGTGCCAGCTCTCCTTATGCGACTAGCGTCGACGAGCAGTACTTC. It is translated as CASSPYATSVDEQYF.

This clonotype was counted many times. One end of the junction does not line up with germline, which may come from a read error. The chain recombines TRBV20-1 with TRBJ1-2; D perhaps matches TRBD1 (5 bases). The CDR3 sequence is 12 residues long. Germline V gives CDR1 DFQATT, CDR2 SNEGSKA (reference sequence). DNA of the CDR3: TGCAGTGCTAGAGATCAGGCAGGGCAGCGCTTCTTC. Its translation: CSARDQAGQRFF.

This rearrangement joins TRBV28 to TRBJ1-2; D unresolved. The CDR3 sequence is 13 residues long. Per the germline V gene, CDR1 is MDHEN and CDR2 is SYDVKM. Deletions cut 7 bases from V and 5 bases from J, with 14 bases between. The CDR3 region has the DNA TGTGCCAGCACCCCCAGGTTAGCTTATGGCTACACCTTC. Translating it yields CASTPRLAYGYTF.

This clonotype was recorded many times. The chain carries TRBV18 and TRBJ2-1; D could derive from TRBD1 or TRBD2 (6 bases each). CDR1 and CDR2 from the germline V gene are KGHSH and LQKENI. Trimming shortened V by 6 bases and J by 7 bases, and 25 bases separated the two germline ends. This CDR3 spans 17 amino acids. The chain's CDR3 is CASSRMGGAGSSNEQFF. The CDR3 bases are TGTGCCAGCTCGCGAATGGGGGGCGCGGGTTCATCTAATGAGCAGTTCTTC.